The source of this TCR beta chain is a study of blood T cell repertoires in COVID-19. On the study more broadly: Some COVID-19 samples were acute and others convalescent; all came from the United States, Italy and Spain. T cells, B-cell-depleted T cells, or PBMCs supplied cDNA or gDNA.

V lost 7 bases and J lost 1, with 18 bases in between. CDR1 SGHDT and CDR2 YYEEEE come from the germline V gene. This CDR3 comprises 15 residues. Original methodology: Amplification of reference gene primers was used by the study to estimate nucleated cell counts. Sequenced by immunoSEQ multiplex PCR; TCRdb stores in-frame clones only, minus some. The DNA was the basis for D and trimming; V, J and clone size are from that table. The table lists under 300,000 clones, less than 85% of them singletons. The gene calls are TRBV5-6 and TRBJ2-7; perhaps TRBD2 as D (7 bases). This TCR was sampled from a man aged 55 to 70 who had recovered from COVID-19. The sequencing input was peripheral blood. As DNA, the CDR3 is TGTGCCAGCGACGGGGGGCCGGGTAGTTCCTACGAGCAGTACTTC. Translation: CASDGGPGSSYEQYF. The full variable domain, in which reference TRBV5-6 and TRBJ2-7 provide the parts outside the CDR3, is DAGVTQSPTHLIKTRGQQVTLRCSPKSGHDTVSWYQQALGQGPQFIFQYYEEEERQRGNFPDRFSGHQFPNYSSELNVNALLLGDSALYLCASDGGPGSSYEQYFGPGTRLTVT.